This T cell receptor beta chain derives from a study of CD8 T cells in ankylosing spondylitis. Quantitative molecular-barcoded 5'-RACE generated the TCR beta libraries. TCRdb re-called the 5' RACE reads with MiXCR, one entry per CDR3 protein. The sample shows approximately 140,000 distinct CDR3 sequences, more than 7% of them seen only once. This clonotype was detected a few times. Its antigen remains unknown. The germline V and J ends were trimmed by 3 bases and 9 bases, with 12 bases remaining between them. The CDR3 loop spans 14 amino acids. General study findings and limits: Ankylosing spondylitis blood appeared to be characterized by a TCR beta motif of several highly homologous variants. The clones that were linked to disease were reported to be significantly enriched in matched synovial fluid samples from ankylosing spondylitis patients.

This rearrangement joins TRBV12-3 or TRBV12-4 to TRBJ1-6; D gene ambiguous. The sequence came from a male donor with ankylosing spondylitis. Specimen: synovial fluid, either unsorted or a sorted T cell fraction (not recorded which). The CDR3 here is CASSLRSIGSPLHF. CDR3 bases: TGTGCCAGCAGTTTGAGGAGTATTGGTTCACCCCTCCACTTT.